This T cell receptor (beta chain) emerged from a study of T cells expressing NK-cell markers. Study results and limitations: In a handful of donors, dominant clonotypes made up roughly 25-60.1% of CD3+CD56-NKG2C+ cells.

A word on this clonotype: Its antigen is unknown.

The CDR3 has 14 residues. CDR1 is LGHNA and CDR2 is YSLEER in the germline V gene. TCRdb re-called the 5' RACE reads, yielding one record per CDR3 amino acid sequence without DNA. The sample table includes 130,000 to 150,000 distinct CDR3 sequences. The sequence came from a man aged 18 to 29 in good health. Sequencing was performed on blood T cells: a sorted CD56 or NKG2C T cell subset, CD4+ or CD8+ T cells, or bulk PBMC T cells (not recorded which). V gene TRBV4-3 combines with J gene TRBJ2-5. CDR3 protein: CASSQDWRQGTQYF.